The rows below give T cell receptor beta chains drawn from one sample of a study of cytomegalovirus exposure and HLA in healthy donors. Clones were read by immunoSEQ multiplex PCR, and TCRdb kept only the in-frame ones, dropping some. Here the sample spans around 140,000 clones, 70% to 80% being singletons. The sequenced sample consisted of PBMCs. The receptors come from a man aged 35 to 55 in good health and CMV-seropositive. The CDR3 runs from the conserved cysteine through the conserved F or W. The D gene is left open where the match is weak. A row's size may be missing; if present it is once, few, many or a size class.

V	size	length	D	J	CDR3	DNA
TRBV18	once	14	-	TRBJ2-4	CASSPSIAKNIQYF	TGTGCCAGCTCACCGAGTATAGCCAAAAACATTCAGTACTTC
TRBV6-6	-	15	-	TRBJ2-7	CASSYLAGASYEQYF	TGTGCCAGCAGTTATCTGGCGGGGGCCTCCTACGAGCAGTACTTC
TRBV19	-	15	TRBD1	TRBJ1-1	CASSISTGWNTEAFF	TGTGCCAGTAGTATCTCGACAGGGTGGAACACTGAAGCTTTCTTT
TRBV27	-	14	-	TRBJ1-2	CASRTGSVNYGYTF	TGTGCCAGCAGGACCGGGTCGGTCAACTATGGCTACACCTTC
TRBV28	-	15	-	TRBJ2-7	CASSQIEGLSYEQYF	TGTGCCAGCAGTCAAATAGAGGGTCTTTCCTACGAGCAGTACTTC
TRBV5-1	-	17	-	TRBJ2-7	CASSQPSTGTISYEQYF	TGCGCCAGCAGCCAACCCTCCACAGGGACAATTTCCTACGAGCAGTACTTC
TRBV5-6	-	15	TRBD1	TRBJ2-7	CASSLAPGGIDEQYF	TGTGCCAGCAGCTTGGCCCCAGGGGGCATCGACGAGCAGTACTTC
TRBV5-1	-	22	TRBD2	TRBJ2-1	CASSFPGTSGSEEFRAYNEQFF	TGCGCCAGCAGCTTCCCCGGGACTAGCGGGAGTGAGGAATTTAGGGCCTACAATGAGCAGTTCTTC
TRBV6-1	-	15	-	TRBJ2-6	CASSPRLAGANVLTF	TGTGCCAGCAGCCCTAGGCTAGCTGGGGCCAACGTCCTGACTTTC
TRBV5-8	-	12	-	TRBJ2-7	CATQRLSYEQYF	TGTGCCACCCAACGTCTAAGCTACGAGCAGTACTTC
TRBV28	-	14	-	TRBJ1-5	CASTSGGANQPQHF	TGTGCCAGCACCTCGGGGGGAGCCAATCAGCCCCAGCATTTT
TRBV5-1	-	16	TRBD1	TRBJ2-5	CASSSGADRVFETQYF	TGCGCCAGCAGCTCCGGGGCGGACAGGGTGTTCGAGACCCAGTACTTC
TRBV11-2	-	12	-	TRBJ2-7	CASSPDRYEQYF	TGTGCCAGCAGCCCAGACAGGTACGAGCAGTACTTC
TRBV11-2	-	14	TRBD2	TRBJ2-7	CASSLAAGESEQYF	TGTGCCAGCAGCTTAGCAGCGGGAGAATCCGAGCAGTACTTC
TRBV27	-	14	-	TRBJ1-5	CASSLPGTNQPQHF	TGTGCCAGCAGTTTACCAGGGACAAATCAGCCCCAGCATTTT
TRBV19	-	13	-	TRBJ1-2	CASSSGHFAGYTF	TGTGCCAGTAGTTCTGGACATTTTGCAGGCTACACCTTC
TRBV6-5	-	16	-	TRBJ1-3	CASSFDRPISGNTIYF	TGTGCCAGCAGTTTTGACAGACCTATCTCTGGAAACACCATATATTTT
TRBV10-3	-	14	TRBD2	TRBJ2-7	CAIWAGTTGGEQYF	TGTGCCATCTGGGCCGGGACCACCGGGGGGGAGCAGTACTTC
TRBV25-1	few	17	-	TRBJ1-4	CASSGGGSFATNEKLFF	TGTGCCAGCAGTGGCGGAGGCTCCTTCGCAACTAATGAAAAACTGTTTTTT
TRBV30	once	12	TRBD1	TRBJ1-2	CAFLDRGDGYTF	TGTGCCTTCCTTGACAGGGGAGATGGCTACACCTTC
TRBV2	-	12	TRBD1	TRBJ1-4	CASRDRGEKLFF	TGTGCCAGCAGGGACAGGGGTGAAAAACTGTTTTTT
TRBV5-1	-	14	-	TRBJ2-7	CASTNQGSSYEQYF	TGCGCCAGCACAAACCAGGGCAGCTCCTACGAGCAGTACTTC
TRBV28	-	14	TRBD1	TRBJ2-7	CASGTGGSEYEQYF	TGTGCCAGCGGGACAGGGGGATCGGAATACGAGCAGTACTTC
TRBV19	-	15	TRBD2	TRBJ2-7	CASSIGAGGLYEQYF	TGTGCCAGTAGTATAGGGGCGGGAGGGTTGTACGAGCAGTACTTC
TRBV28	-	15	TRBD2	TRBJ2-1	CASSPLAGGRDEQFF	TGTGCCAGCAGTCCCCTAGCGGGAGGGAGGGATGAGCAGTTCTTC
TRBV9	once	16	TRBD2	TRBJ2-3	CASSVAAGGTGDTQYF	TGTGCCAGCAGCGTAGCTGCGGGAGGGACGGGAGATACGCAGTATTTT
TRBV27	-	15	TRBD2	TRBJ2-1	CASSLGTSGTNEQFF	TGTGCCAGCAGTTTGGGGACTAGCGGGACCAATGAGCAGTTCTTC
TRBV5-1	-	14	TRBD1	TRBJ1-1	CASSSGQLGTEAFF	TGCGCCAGCAGCTCGGGACAGCTTGGCACTGAAGCTTTCTTT
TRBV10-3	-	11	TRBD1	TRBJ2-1	CAINTQGTVFF	TGTGCCATCAATACACAGGGGACGGTGTTCTTC
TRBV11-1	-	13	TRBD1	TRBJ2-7	CASSLGQAGEQYF	TGTGCCAGCAGCCTTGGACAGGCCGGCGAGCAGTACTTC
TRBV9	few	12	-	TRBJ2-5	CASSQGVGAQYF	TGTGCCAGCAGCCAGGGCGTCGGCGCCCAGTACTTC
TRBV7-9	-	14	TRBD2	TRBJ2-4	CASSLGEGKNIQYF	TGTGCCAGCAGCTTAGGGGAGGGCAAAAACATTCAGTACTTC
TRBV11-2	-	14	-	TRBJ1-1	CASSLEFMNTEAFF	TGTGCCAGCAGCTTAGAATTTATGAACACTGAAGCTTTCTTT
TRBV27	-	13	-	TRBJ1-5	CASSFSPGQPQHF	TGTGCCAGCAGCTTTAGTCCAGGTCAGCCCCAGCATTTT
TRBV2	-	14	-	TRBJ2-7	CASTERQGLDEQYF	TGTGCCAGCACCGAAAGACAGGGACTGGACGAGCAGTACTTC
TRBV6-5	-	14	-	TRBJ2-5	CASSPQGGQETQYF	TGTGCCAGCAGTCCCCAGGGTGGGCAAGAGACCCAGTACTTC
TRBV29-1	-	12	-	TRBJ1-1	CSVAWGGTEAFF	TGCAGCGTTGCGTGGGGGGGTACTGAAGCTTTCTTT
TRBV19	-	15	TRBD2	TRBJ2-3	CASSRTSESGDTQYF	TGTGCCAGTAGTAGGACTAGCGAGAGTGGGGATACGCAGTATTTT
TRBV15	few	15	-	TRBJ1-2	CATSRDQGHRTGYTF	TGTGCCACCAGCAGAGATCAAGGCCACCGGACAGGCTACACCTTC
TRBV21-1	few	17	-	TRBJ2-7	CASSNGGRGPLSYEQYF	TGTGCCAGCAGCAACGGGGGTAGGGGACCCCTCTCCTACGAGCAGTACTTC
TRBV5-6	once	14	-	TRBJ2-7	CASSSGFQNYEQYF	TGTGCCAGCAGCTCCGGGTTTCAGAACTACGAGCAGTACTTC
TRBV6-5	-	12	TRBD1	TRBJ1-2	CASTGTGIRYTF	TGTGCCAGCACCGGGACAGGGATTCGATACACCTTC
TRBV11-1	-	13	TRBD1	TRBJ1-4	CASSGRGNEKLFF	TGTGCCAGCAGCGGCAGGGGGAATGAAAAACTGTTTTTT
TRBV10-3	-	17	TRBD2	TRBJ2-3	CAISEQGLAGPTDTQYF	TGTGCCATCAGTGAGCAGGGACTAGCGGGGCCCACAGATACGCAGTATTTT
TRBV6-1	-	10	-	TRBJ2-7	CASRLVEQYF	TGTGCCAGCAGACTAGTCGAGCAGTACTTC
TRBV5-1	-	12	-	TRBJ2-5	CASSRQQETQYF	TGCGCCAGCAGCAGACAGCAAGAGACCCAGTACTTC
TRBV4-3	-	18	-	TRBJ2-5	CASSQRGGGERQGETQYF	TGCGCCAGCAGCCAGAGGGGAGGAGGAGAGAGACAAGGGGAGACCCAGTACTTC
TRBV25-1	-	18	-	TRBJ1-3	CASSAPTGKESSGNTIYF	TGTGCCAGCAGTGCCCCGACAGGCAAAGAGAGCTCTGGAAACACCATATATTTT
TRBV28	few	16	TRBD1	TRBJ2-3	CASSLGDRGLSDTQYF	TGTGCCAGCAGTTTAGGAGACAGGGGGCTCAGTGATACGCAGTATTTT
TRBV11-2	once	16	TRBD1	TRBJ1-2	CASSFWDRGTNYGYTF	TGTGCCAGCAGCTTTTGGGACAGGGGGACTAACTATGGCTACACCTTC
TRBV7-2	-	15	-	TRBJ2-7	CASSLGVGVKYEQYF	TGTGCCAGCAGCCTAGGGGTAGGGGTTAAGTACGAGCAGTACTTC
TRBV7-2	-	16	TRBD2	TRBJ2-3	CASSPGLAGAGDTQYF	TGTGCCAGCAGCCCGGGACTAGCGGGGGCAGGAGATACGCAGTATTTT
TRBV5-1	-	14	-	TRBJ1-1	CASSLRQMNTEAFF	TGCGCCAGCAGCTTGCGCCAGATGAACACTGAAGCTTTCTTT
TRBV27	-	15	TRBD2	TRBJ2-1	CASSWETSGRGEQFF	TGTGCCAGCAGTTGGGAGACTAGCGGGAGGGGTGAGCAGTTCTTC
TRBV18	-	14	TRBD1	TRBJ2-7	CASSLGTVAYEQYF	TGTGCCAGCTCACTCGGGACAGTAGCGTACGAGCAGTACTTC
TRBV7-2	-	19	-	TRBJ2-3	CASSLPYIRGPESTDTQYF	TGTGCCAGCAGCTTACCCTATATCCGGGGTCCCGAGTCTACGGATACGCAGTATTTT
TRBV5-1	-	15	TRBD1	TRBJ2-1	CASSPEPGTDNEQFF	TGCGCCAGCAGCCCGGAACCGGGGACAGACAATGAGCAGTTCTTC